This T cell receptor (beta chain) is drawn from a study of OX40 agonist ivuxolimab in advanced cancers. The overall study: Cohort: 80% to 85% men, mean age roughly 60, aged roughly 23 to 90. Partial responses were achieved by three patients, of whom one had hepatocellular carcinoma and two had cutaneous melanoma.

The protocol was immunoSEQ multiplex PCR, while the TCRdb copy is restricted to in-frame clones and leaves out a portion. Of over 10,000 clones in the sample, more than 65% were seen once. Study-level points and caveats: Dose levels from 0.1 to 3.0 mg/kg saw CD4+ and CD8+ blood T cells expand clonally by week 6. Some nonresponders also had low normalized T-cell clonal expansion.

Germline V CDR1 and CDR2: ENHRY, SYGVKD. Trimming cost V 2 bases and J 6 bases, with 18 bases left between them. The CDR3 has 16 residues. A note on this clone: What it binds is not known.

The TCR originated in an adult with an advanced solid tumor such as melanoma, head and neck, liver or kidney cancer. The material sequenced was CD4+ or CD8+ T cells sorted from blood, taken in a trial of the OX40 agonist ivuxolimab. J is TRBJ2-3 and V is TRBV10-3, with a possible D match to TRBD1 (6 bases). The CDR3 coding sequence is TGTGCCATCAGTGAGGGCGCCAGGGGCCTCGAGGATACGCAGTATTTT. Translating it yields CAISEGARGLEDTQYF.